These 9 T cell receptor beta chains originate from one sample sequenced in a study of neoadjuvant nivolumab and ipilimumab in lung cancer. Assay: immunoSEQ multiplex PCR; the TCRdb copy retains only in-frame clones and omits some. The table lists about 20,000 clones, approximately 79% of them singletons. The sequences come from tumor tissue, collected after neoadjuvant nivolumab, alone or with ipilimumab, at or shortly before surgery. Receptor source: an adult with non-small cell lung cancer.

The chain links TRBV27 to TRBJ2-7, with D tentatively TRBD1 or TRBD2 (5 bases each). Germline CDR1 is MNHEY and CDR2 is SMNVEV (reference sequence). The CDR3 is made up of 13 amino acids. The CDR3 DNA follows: TGTGCTACCCGATCCAGAGGGGCCCACGAGCAGTACTTC. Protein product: CATRSRGAHEQYF.

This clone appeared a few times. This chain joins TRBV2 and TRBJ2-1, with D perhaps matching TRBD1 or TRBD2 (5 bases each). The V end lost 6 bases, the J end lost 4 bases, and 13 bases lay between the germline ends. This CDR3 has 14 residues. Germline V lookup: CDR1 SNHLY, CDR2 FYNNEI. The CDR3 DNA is TGTGCCAGCAGCGACCGGGGCCATTACAATGAGCAGTTCTTC. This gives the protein CASSDRGHYNEQFF. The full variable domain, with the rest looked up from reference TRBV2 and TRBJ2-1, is EPEVTQTPSHQVTQMGQEVILRCVPISNHLYFYWYRQILGQKVEFLVSFYNNEISEKSEIFDDQFSVERPDGSNFTLKIRSTKLEDSAMYFCASSDRGHYNEQFFGPGTRLTVL.

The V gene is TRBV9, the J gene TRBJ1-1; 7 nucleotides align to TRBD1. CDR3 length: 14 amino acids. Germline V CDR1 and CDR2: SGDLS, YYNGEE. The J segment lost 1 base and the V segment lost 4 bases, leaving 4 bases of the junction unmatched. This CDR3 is CASSPTGSNTEAFF. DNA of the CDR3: TGTGCCAGCAGCCCGACAGGGTCGAACACTGAAGCTTTCTTT.

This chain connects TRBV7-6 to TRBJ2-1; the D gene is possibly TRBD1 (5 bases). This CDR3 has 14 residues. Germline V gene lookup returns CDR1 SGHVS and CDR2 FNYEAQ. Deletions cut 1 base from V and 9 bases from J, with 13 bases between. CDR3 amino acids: CASSLVETVTEQFF. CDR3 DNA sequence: TGTGCCAGCAGCTTAGTGGAGACAGTGACTGAGCAGTTCTTC.

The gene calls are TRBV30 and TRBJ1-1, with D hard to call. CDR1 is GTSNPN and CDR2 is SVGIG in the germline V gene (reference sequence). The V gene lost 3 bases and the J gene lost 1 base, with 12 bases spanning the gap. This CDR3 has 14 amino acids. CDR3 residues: CAWSPGVQNTEAFF. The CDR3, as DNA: TGTGCCTGGAGCCCCGGAGTACAGAACACTGAAGCTTTCTTT.

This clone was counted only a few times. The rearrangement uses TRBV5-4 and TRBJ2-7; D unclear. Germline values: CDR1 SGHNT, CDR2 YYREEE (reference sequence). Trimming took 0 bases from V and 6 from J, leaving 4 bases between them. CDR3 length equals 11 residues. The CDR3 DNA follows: TGTGCCAGCAGCTTGGGACGCGAGCAGTACTTC. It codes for CASSLGREQYF. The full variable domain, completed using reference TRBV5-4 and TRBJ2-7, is ETGVTQSPTHLIKTRGQQVTLRCSSQSGHNTVSWYQQALGQGPQFIFQYYREEENGRGNFPPRFSGLQFPNYSSELNVNALELDDSALYLCASSLGREQYFGPGTRLTVT.

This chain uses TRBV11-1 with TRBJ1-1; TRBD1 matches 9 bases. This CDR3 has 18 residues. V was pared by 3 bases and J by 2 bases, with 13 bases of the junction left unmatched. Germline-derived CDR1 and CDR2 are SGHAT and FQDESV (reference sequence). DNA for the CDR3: TGTGCCAGCAGCTTCTATACGTCAGGGACAGGGTTTAACACTGAAGCTTTCTTT. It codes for CASSFYTSGTGFNTEAFF.

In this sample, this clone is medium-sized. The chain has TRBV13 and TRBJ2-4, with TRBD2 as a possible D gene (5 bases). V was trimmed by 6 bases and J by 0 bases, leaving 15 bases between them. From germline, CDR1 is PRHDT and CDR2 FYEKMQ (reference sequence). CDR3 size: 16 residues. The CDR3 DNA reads TGTGCCAGCAGTGAAGGAGTCGGAGGAGCCAAAAACATTCAGTACTTC. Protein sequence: CASSEGVGGAKNIQYF.

Here the CDR3 reads CASSLGLAGGDTQYF. The DNA for the CDR3 is TGTGCCAGCAGCTTGGGACTAGCGGGGGGGGATACGCAGTATTTT. The V and J genes are TRBV7-2 and TRBJ2-3; TRBD2 matches 16 bases. V lost 3 bases, J lost 6 bases, and 0 bases stayed unmatched. Germline values: CDR1 SGHTA, CDR2 FQGNSA. This CDR3 contains 15 residues.